This note documents a single TCR beta chain sequence. Its antigen has not been determined. No base-level quality is on record; no much larger clone is a single base apart. TCR CDR3 regions were amplified from genomic DNA by multiplex PCR using the deep immunoSEQ assay. Extracted genomic DNA from each cell subset was distributed evenly across all wells of several immunoSEQ 96-well plates, and each plate was treated as a replicate. For sorted subsets, each replicate PCR was loaded with 150 to 250 ng genomic DNA, equivalent to 32,000 or so T cell genomes. Purified libraries were measured with a Qubit 3.0 fluorometer, size-checked on a Bioanalyzer 2100, and measured again with the KAPA Library Quantification kit. A separate single-read 150-cycle Illumina NextSeq 550 flow cell was used to sequence each immunoSEQ 96-well plate. For the original study's pipeline: Because the immunoSEQ output included only junctional sequences and no quality scores, the filtering could not be the same as the filtering used for full-length reads. Sequences were annotated with PyIR, a Python wrapper for IgBLAST v1.9, using IMGT germline references to assign V/J genes and CDR3. Reads were filtered out if the reads had weak V/J assignments (E-value above 1e-6), no CDR3, stop codons, out-of-frame junctions, or ambiguous translated residues. V3J clonotypes were defined as sequences sharing an identical inferred V gene, J gene, and CDR3 amino acid sequence. To compute the percentage overlap between repertoires, the number of shared unique clonotypes was divided by the size of the smaller repertoire. Richness of each repertoire was evaluated using RTK rarefaction, the Chao1 estimator, and Recon v2.1 estimates of unobserved clonotypes. For all TCRbeta clonotypes obtained by the gDNA method from several donors, generation probabilities were computed with OLGA. The clones in this table, taken by TCRdb from immuneACCESS, are in-frame only. Not every clone is retained; where verified, under half of the shortfall comes from an unresolved V gene, and the cause of the rest is unknown. V, J and clone size are taken as reported in that table, and D and trimming were inferred from the DNA itself. This sample comprises around 2.3 million clones, around 95% of them detected only once. Less than 0.15% of the sample belongs to the ten largest clones.

The donors were healthy, HIV-negative adults with no recently reported acute infections or vaccinations. All donors were Caucasian adults living in Nashville, Tennessee, USA. CD4+ T cells were enriched by magnetic negative selection; naive cells were then positively selected on CD45RA, and the negative fraction formed the memory subset. After blood collection by leukapheresis, PBMCs were isolated using Ficoll-Histopaque density gradient centrifugation and then cryopreserved in the vapor phase of liquid nitrogen. Purity and quantity of every magnetically sorted T cell population were checked by analytical flow cytometry. Genomic DNA was isolated from each sorted fraction and quantified by UV absorbance on a Nanodrop 2000c. These data are taken from a study of shared clonotypes between healthy human individuals (dated by TCRdb to the early 2020s). For context, the study as a whole: The cohort comprised two women and a few men aged 18 to 49 years. Per donor, leukapheresis produced somewhere between about 0.9 and 9.5 billion PBMCs. Blood TCR repertoires of five healthy adults were deeply sequenced to estimate repertoire size and the extent of clonotype sharing between individuals. Libraries were prepared and TCR repertoires were sequenced by different laboratories using diverse techniques, in order to increase sequencing depth and limit assay-specific biases. Per donor, three plates each were used for CD4 naive and CD4 memory, two for CD8 naive, and one for CD8 memory.

General study outcomes and caveats: Sampling was limited to blood, and TCR repertoires in tissue likely differ from TCR repertoires in blood. Because the study included only a small number of donors, the genetic and exposure-history diversity represented was limited. Pairwise subsampling led to the expectation that sequencing depth would affect the degree of clonotype sharing among donors. Higher generation probabilities were observed for clonotypes shared by all four sorted-subset donors than for non-shared clonotypes. Rarefaction of sorted-subset datasets indicated incomplete sequencing despite the large sequencing depth. Sharing across a handful of donors was observed for about 5% of naive CD4, under 4% of naive CD8, over 2% of memory CD4, and about 0.4% of memory CD8 clonotypes. Estimated clonotype richness was generally larger for naive than for memory subsets.

The junction shows trimming of 2 bases on V and 5 bases on J, and the gene matches do not reach 7 bases of it. The CDR3 covers 15 residues, taking in both the cysteine and the phenylalanine. Here the CDR3 DNA is all that survives: 45 bases in frame from base 1. The germline V gene provides CDR1 MNHEY and CDR2 SVGAGI. Sequencing input: naive CD4+ T cells sorted from blood. Taken with the paper, the label for cell subset or site translates to: CD45RA+ positively selected. This receptor chain uses TRBV6-5 and TRBJ2-3; the junction holds 7 bases that match TRBD1. This clonotype was obtained from a man in his late teens or twenties in good health. CDR3 sequence: CASSYVRGRRDTQYF. At the DNA level, the sequence is TGTGCCAGCAGTTACGTTAGGGGGCGTAGAGATACGCAGTATTTT.